The source of this T cell receptor (beta chain) is a study of blood T cell repertoires in COVID-19. Assay: immunoSEQ multiplex PCR; the TCRdb copy retains only in-frame clones and omits some. Of 200,000 to 250,000 clones in the sample, 80% to 90% were seen once. Participants spanned ages about 18 to 90 years and resided in 20 to 30 US areas. The TCR comes from a man in his late teens or twenties with acute COVID-19. Sequencing used PBMCs or T cells enriched from blood (not recorded which).

The CDR3 coding sequence is TGTGCCAGCAGCCCTCTAGCGGGGGGGTCCTACGAGCAGTACTTC. This sequence encodes CASSPLAGGSYEQYF. The chain couples TRBV7-2 to TRBJ2-7; 12 bases line up with TRBD2. Germline V gene sequence: CDR1 SGHTA, CDR2 FQGNSA. The CDR3 has 15 residues. V lost 5 bases to trimming and J lost 1 base; unmatched junction nucleotides: 3.